The 13 T cell receptor beta chains below all came from one sample that was sequenced in a study of beta chain bispecific antibodies for T cell cancers. No antigen has been identified for these receptors. Either OKT3 anti-CD3 antibody or CD3/CD28 beads expanded T cells from blood mononuclear cells over roughly three days. Whole-study results and caveats: In these mixed samples, most targeted TRBV reads derived from the leukemia cell line.

Via MiXCR, TCRdb re-called the 5' RACE reads, giving one row per CDR3 protein. The sample holds 20,000 to 25,000 distinct CDR3 sequences, roughly 2.6% seen once. Sequencing input: healthy donor T cells cultured with leukemia cells. The receptors stem from a human donor in good health. Some clones in this sample may be carry-over from other donors' samples.

Ten or more counts support this clonotype. The V gene is TRBV20-1, the J gene TRBJ2-1; D remains unclear. Germline loops: CDR1 DFQATT, CDR2 SNEGSKA (reference sequence). V was shortened by 0 bases and J by 4 bases, with 10 bases between the two germline ends. The CDR3 consists of 14 residues. CDR3 sequence: CSARDLTDYNEQFF. CDR3 DNA: TGCAGTGCTAGAGATTTAACAGATTACAATGAGCAGTTCTTC.

Within the sample, this clonotype is medium-sized. CDR3 amino acids: CASSLVSGVRTGELFF. Here the CDR3 DNA reads TGTGCCAGCAGCCTAGTGTCGGGGGTTCGCACCGGGGAGCTGTTTTTT. V gene TRBV13 combines with J gene TRBJ2-2; D is perhaps TRBD2 (6 bases). CDR1 is PRHDT and CDR2 is FYEKMQ in the germline V gene (reference sequence). V shed 5 bases and J shed 4 bases, with 17 bases lying between them. This CDR3 comprises 16 residues. Drawing the rest from reference TRBV13 and TRBJ2-2, the complete variable domain is AAGVIQSPRHLIKEKRETATLKCYPIPRHDTVYWYQQGPGQDPQFLISFYEKMQSDKGSIPDRFSAQQFSDYHSELNMSSLELGDSALYFCASSLVSGVRTGELFFGEGSRLTVL.

In regard to this clonotype: A read error may be the cause here, since a much bigger clone is one base away. In nucleotides, the CDR3 is TGTGCCAGCAGCTTAGCAACAGGGAATCAGCACCAGCATTTT. Translating it yields CASSLATGNQHQHF. The chain is built from TRBV7-2 and TRBJ1-5; a weak D match, TRBD1 (6 bases). The CDR3 covers 14 residues. Germline V gives CDR1 SGHTA, CDR2 FQGNSA.

This clonotype was recorded a few times. This sequence joins TRBV19 and TRBJ1-3, with a tentative D call TRBD1 (5 bases). The germline V gene encodes CDR1 LNHDA and CDR2 SQIVND (reference sequence). CDR3 length: 14 amino acids. Trimming took 10 bases from V and 1 from J, leaving 14 bases between them. The CDR3 is CATSQDLSGNTIYF. For the CDR3, the DNA is TGTGCCACCTCACAGGATTTGTCTGGAAACACCATATATTTT.

There are many counts of this clonotype. CDR3 amino acids: CASSLIGGSSEQFF. CDR3 nucleotides: TGTGCCAGCAGCTTAATCGGGGGTAGTAGTGAGCAGTTCTTC. The chain recombines TRBV7-6 with TRBJ2-1, with D maybe TRBD2 (6 bases). The length of the CDR3 is 14 residues. Germline V gene lookup returns CDR1 SGHVS and CDR2 FNYEAQ. The ends were cut back, 2 bases at V and 9 bases at J, with 14 bases in the middle. Based on the CDR3 plus reference TRBV7-6 and TRBJ2-1, the full variable domain is GAGVSQSPRYKVTKRGQDVALRCDPISGHVSLYWYRQALGQGPEFLTYFNYEAQQDKSGLPNDRFSAERPEGSISTLTIQRTEQRDSAMYRCASSLIGGSSEQFFGPGTRLTVL.

In its sample, this clonotype was seen many times. This chain's CDR3 is CASSYTSGGSHFGELFF. In DNA form, the CDR3 reads TGTGCCAGCAGTTACACTAGCGGGGGGAGTCACTTCGGGGAGCTGTTTTTT. The chain combines TRBV6-5 with TRBJ2-2, with 12 bases matching TRBD2. The CDR3 runs 17 residues. Germline V CDR1 and CDR2: MNHEY, SVGAGI. V lost 2 bases to trimming and J lost 7 bases; unmatched junction nucleotides: 8.

This clonotype has a count of ten or more. The CDR3 protein is CAISESTEMNTEAFF. CDR3 in DNA: TGTGCCATCAGTGAGTCGACAGAGATGAACACTGAAGCTTTCTTT. This chain uses TRBV10-3 with TRBJ1-1, with D maybe TRBD1 (5 bases). Germline V gene sequence: CDR1 ENHRY, CDR2 SYGVKD. The V end was cut by 0 bases, the J end by 0 bases, with 8 bases between. This CDR3 has 15 amino acids.

This clonotype came up many times. The chain joins TRBV4-2 to TRBJ2-7; D is unresolved. In germline, CDR1 is LGHNA, CDR2 YNFKEQ. V dropped 0 bases and J dropped 1 base, with 7 bases sitting between them. The CDR3 is 14 residues long. CDR3 sequence (DNA): TGTGCCAGCAGCCAAGAAGCCCAGTCCTACGAGCAGTACTTC. It is translated as CASSQEAQSYEQYF.

This clonotype was counted ten times or more. This chain connects TRBV23-1 to TRBJ2-7; possible D gene TRBD2, 5 bases. TRBV23-1 is annotated as an ORF whose role is uncertain. The CDR3 spans 19 residues. Trimming took off 7 bases at V and 4 bases at J, with 32 bases between the two ends. The CDR3 bases are TGCGCCAGCAACTATCCGCCCGGGGTGGCACCTTCCGCCCCGTACGAGCAGTACTTC. Translation: CASNYPPGVAPSAPYEQYF.

This clonotype has ten or more counts. The J gene is TRBJ1-2, the V gene TRBV5-6, with D tentatively TRBD1 (5 bases). Between the trimmed V and J ends, which lost 0 bases and 2 bases, there was a span of 8 bases. From germline, CDR1 is SGHDT and CDR2 YYEEEE. This CDR3 comprises 14 residues. CDR3 bases: TGTGCCAGCAGCTTGGGGGGACGGAACTATGGCTACACCTTC. Translated, it gives CASSLGGRNYGYTF.

The V call is TRBV19, the J call TRBJ2-1; weak D call: TRBD2 (6 bases). The CDR3 consists of 17 residues. The germline gives CDR1 LNHDA, CDR2 SQIVND (reference sequence). The V gene lost 6 bases and the J gene lost 8 bases, with 26 bases spanning the gap. CDR3: CASRPASGTSFSDEQFF. The CDR3 DNA reads as TGTGCCAGTAGACCGGCCTCCGGGACTTCCTTTTCGGATGAGCAGTTCTTC.

In its sample, this clonotype was seen many times. This sequence joins TRBV24-1 and TRBJ1-5, with D possibly matching TRBD1 (5 bases). Germline V CDR1 and CDR2: KGHDR, SFDVKD. V lost 8 bases and J lost 6, with 13 bases in between. The CDR3 is made up of 13 amino acids. CDR3 DNA: TGTGCCACCACGCGTCCGGGGGGTCAGCCCCAGCATTTT. Translation: CATTRPGGQPQHF.

This clonotype showed up many times. This rearrangement joins TRBV5-1 to TRBJ2-7, with TRBD2 identical over 8 bases. Trimming removed 4 bases from V and 1 base from J; junction bases left unmatched: 4. Germline assignment: CDR1 SGHRS and CDR2 YFSETQ. This CDR3 comprises 14 residues. The CDR3 region has the DNA TGCGCCAGCAGCCTAGCGGGTCTGTCCTACGAGCAGTACTTC. It encodes CASSLAGLSYEQYF.